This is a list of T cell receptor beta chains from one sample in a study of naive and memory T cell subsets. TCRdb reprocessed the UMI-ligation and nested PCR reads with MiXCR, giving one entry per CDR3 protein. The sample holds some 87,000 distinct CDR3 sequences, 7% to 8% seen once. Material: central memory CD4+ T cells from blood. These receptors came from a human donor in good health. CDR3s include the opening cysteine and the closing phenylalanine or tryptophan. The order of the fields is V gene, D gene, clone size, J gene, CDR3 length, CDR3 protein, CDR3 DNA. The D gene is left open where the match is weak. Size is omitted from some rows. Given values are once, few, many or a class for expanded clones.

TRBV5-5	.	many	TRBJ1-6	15	CASSFSPTENSPLHF	TGTGCCAGCAGCTTCTCACCGACAGAAAATTCACCCCTCCACTTT
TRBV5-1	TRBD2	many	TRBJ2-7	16	CASSLRTSGSSYEQYF	TGCGCCAGCAGCTTGCGGACTAGCGGGAGCTCCTACGAGCAGTACTTC
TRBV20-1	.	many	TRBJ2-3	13	CSAGGRRTDTQYF	TGCAGTGCCGGCGGCAGGCGCACAGATACGCAGTATTTT
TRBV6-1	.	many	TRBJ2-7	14	CASSFTGRGYEQYF	TGTGCCAGCAGTTTTACAGGGCGAGGCTACGAGCAGTACTTC
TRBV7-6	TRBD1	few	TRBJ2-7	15	CASSLEGQGWTEQYF	TGTGCCAGCAGCTTAGAAGGACAGGGGTGGACCGAGCAGTACTTC
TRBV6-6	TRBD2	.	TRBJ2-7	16	CASSSRGSGGAGEQYF	TGTGCCAGCAGTTCCCGAGGTAGCGGGGGGGCCGGGGAGCAGTACTTC
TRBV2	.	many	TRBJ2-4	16	CASSALQDWTKNIQYF	TGTGCCAGCAGTGCCCTACAGGATTGGACCAAAAACATTCAGTACTTC
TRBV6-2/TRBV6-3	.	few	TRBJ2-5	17	CASSYSKGEVGGETQYF	TGTGCCAGCAGTTACTCGAAGGGGGAGGTAGGCGGGGAGACCCAGTACTTC
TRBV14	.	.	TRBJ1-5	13	CASSPGLGRPQHF	TGTGCCAGCAGCCCGGGACTGGGAAGACCCCAGCATTTT
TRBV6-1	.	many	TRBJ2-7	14	CASSPDIFGGEQYF	TGTGCCAGCAGTCCCGACATATTCGGGGGCGAGCAGTACTTC
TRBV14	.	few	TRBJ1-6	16	CASSRSGRSGRSPLHF	TGTGCCAGCAGTCGATCAGGGAGATCTGGGCGGTCACCCCTCCACTTT
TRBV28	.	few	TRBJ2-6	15	CASSPIRSGANVLTF	TGTGCCAGCAGTCCGATCCGCTCTGGGGCCAACGTCCTGACTTTC
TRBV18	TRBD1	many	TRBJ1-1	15	CASNPGQGQNTEAFF	TGTGCCAGCAACCCGGGACAGGGGCAGAACACTGAAGCTTTCTTT
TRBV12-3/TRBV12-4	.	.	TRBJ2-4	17	CASSLGDARPAKNIQYF	TGTGCCAGCAGTTTGGGGGACGCTCGGCCTGCCAAAAACATTCAGTACTTC
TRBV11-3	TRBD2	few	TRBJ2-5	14	CASEISGGGKTQYF	TGTGCCAGCGAGATTAGCGGGGGAGGAAAGACCCAGTACTTC
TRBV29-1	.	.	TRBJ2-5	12	CSLRKNQETQYF	TGCAGCCTTCGAAAAAACCAAGAGACCCAGTACTTC
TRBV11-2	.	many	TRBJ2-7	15	CASSPPGGTSREQYF	TGTGCCAGCAGCCCCCCTGGGGGGACGTCTAGGGAGCAGTACTTC
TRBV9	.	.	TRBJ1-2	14	CASSVGWGGGGYTF	TGTGCCAGCAGCGTAGGGTGGGGGGGAGGAGGCTACACCTTC
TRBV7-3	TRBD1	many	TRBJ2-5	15	CASSSTGGPQETQYF	TGTGCCAGCAGCTCGACAGGGGGCCCTCAAGAGACCCAGTACTTC
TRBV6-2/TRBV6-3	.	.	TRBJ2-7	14	CASSYMVRSYEQYF	TGTGCCAGCAGTTACATGGTTCGCTCCTACGAGCAGTACTTC
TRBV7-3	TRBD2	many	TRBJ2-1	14	CASGLAGGVDEQFF	TGTGCCAGCGGATTAGCGGGGGGTGTCGATGAGCAGTTCTTC
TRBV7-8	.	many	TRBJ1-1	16	CASSQNRQEMNTEAFF	TGTGCCAGCAGCCAAAACCGACAGGAGATGAACACTGAAGCTTTCTTT
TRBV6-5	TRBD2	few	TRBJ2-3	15	CASSTQAGDSDTQYF	TGTGCCAGCAGTACGCAAGCGGGAGACTCAGATACGCAGTATTTT
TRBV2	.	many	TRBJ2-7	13	CASSEEFSNEQYF	TGTGCCAGCAGTGAAGAATTTTCGAACGAGCAGTACTTC
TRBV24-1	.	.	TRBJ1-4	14	CATSDANPGEKLFF	TGTGCCACCAGTGATGCCAACCCAGGTGAAAAACTGTTTTTT
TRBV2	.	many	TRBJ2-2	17	CAREAENGGHLTGELFF	TGTGCCAGGGAAGCCGAAAACGGGGGGCACCTCACCGGGGAGCTGTTTTTT